The text below deals with one T cell receptor (beta chain). Its antigen remains unidentified. With V trimmed by 2 bases and J by 3 bases, 0 bases remained unmatched. Looked up from germline, CDR1 is MDHEN and CDR2 is SYDVKM. The CDR3 loop spans 14 amino acids. These data come from a study of cytomegalovirus exposure and HLA in healthy donors. Findings and limits, study-wide: Per a later analysis, approximately 16,000 TCR beta sequences showed association with HLA alleles at 0.05 false discovery rate. Analyzed later, association rates of TCRs varied across HLA loci, with DRB1 most and HLA-C fewest.

The PCR used 60 Vbeta and 13 Jbeta primers. The table came from immunoSEQ multiplex PCR; TCRdb's copy has only in-frame clones and leaves some out. The sample yields about 130,000 clones, around three quarters seen once. Material: PBMCs. The sequence derives from a male donor in good health and CMV-seropositive. The chain has TRBV28 and TRBJ2-2; TRBD2 agrees at 7 bases. CDR3 DNA: TGTGCCAGCAGTTTAGCGGGAGACACCGGGGAGCTGTTTTTT. This sequence encodes CASSLAGDTGELFF.